Included here is one TCR beta chain sequence, with context. The sample belongs to a study of response to subunit inactivated influenza vaccine. TCRdb processed the RT-PCR reads anew with MiXCR; each CDR3 protein has one entry. Of roughly 550,000 distinct CDR3 sequences in the sample, under 30% were seen once. These same data were also listed under a study on T cells expressing NK-cell markers. According to that study: Beta-chain TCR cDNA was generated via 5'RACE template switching with UMIs.

The specimen comprised CD4+ T cells sorted from PBMCs, sampled 12 days after vaccination. The receptor was derived from a man aged 50 to 59 who received an inactivated influenza vaccine.

The CDR3 loop is CASSQVSGQGEKLFF. In nucleotides, the CDR3 is TGTGCCAGCAGCCAAGTTTCGGGACAGGGGGAAAAACTGTTTTTT. The chain uses TRBV4-2 and TRBJ1-4, with 10 bases lining up with TRBD1. CDR3 length: 15 residues. The ends lost 1 base at V and 8 bases at J; junction bases unmatched: 4. CDR1 is LGHNA and CDR2 is YNFKEQ in the germline V gene.